This entry lists 15 T cell receptor beta chains sequenced from one sample in a study of T cell repertoires in cytomegalovirus infection. TCRdb reanalysed the reads using MiXCR and keeps one entry per CDR3 protein. This sample has hundreds of thousands of distinct CDR3 sequences; about 40% occur once, and the top ten carry around 2.6%. The sequenced material came from PBMCs. All receptors come from a human donor in good health (CMV status not recorded). Some clones in this sample may be carry-over from other donors' samples.

This chain connects TRBV7-2 to TRBJ1-1; D is unclear. V gave up 3 bases and J gave up 6 bases, with 17 bases separating them. The germline gives CDR1 SGHTA, CDR2 FQGNSA. The CDR3 loop spans 15 amino acids. The CDR3 nucleotides read TGTGCCAGCAGCTTTAAGGCGTTCTTACACGCTGAAGCTTTCTTT. It translates to CASSFKAFLHAEAFF.

This clonotype was observed a few times. CDR3 residues: CASKDRGRAADGGYTF. CDR3 bases: TGTGCCAGTAAGGACAGAGGGAGGGCCGCGGACGGTGGCTACACCTTC. This chain joins TRBV19 and TRBJ1-2; D possibly corresponds to TRBD1 (6 bases). CDR3 length: 16 amino acids. From germline, CDR1 is LNHDA and CDR2 SQIVND (reference sequence). The ends were cut back, 7 bases at V and 7 bases at J, with 25 bases in the middle. Together with reference TRBV19 and TRBJ1-2, the CDR3 gives the full variable domain: DGGITQSPKYLFRKEGQNVTLSCEQNLNHDAMYWYRQDPGQGLRLIYYSQIVNDFQKGDIAEGYSVSREKKESFPLTVTSAQKNPTAFYLCASKDRGRAADGGYTFGSGTRLTVV.

The V and J genes are TRBV7-2 and TRBJ2-5; TRBD2 matches at 16 bases. The length of the CDR3 is 21 residues. CDR1 SGHTA and CDR2 FQGNSA come from the germline V gene. J was trimmed by 2 bases and V by 2 bases; bases with no gene match: 14. DNA of the CDR3: TGTGCCAGCAGCTTAAATCCCGCGGGACTAGCGGGAGGGCCGTCACAAGAGACCCAGTACTTC. Amino acids: CASSLNPAGLAGGPSQETQYF.

The J gene is TRBJ1-1, the V gene TRBV27; maybe TRBD1 (6 bases). This CDR3 has 15 residues. CDR1 is MNHEY, CDR2 SMNVEV, per germline (reference sequence). The ends were cut back, 3 bases at V and 4 bases at J, with 15 bases in the middle. CDR3 amino acids: CASSFLRGSGTEAFF. The CDR3, as DNA: TGTGCCAGCAGTTTTCTCAGGGGATCAGGCACTGAAGCTTTCTTT.

The chain carries TRBV18 and TRBJ1-1, with D tentatively TRBD1 (6 bases). The V end lost 4 bases, the J end lost 1 base, and 13 bases lay between the germline ends. CDR3 length: 15 amino acids. The germline CDR1 and CDR2 sequences are KGHSH and LQKENI. CDR3 region: CASSRVQGPNTEAFF. The CDR3 DNA sequence: TGTGCCAGCTCACGCGTCCAGGGGCCGAACACTGAAGCTTTCTTT.

The genes are TRBV27 and TRBJ2-5; 9 nucleotides match TRBD1. Germline trimming cut 6 bases from V and 3 bases from J; bases unmatched to any gene: 5. The germline gives CDR1 MNHEY, CDR2 SMNVEV (reference sequence). This CDR3 region has 14 residues. CDR3 DNA sequence: TGTGCCAGCAGCTACGGACAGGGGAAAGAGACCCAGTACTTC. Amino acid sequence: CASSYGQGKETQYF.

The V gene is TRBV2, the J gene TRBJ1-4, with TRBD1 identical over 9 bases. Per the germline V gene, CDR1 is SNHLY and CDR2 is FYNNEI. The V and J ends lost 2 bases and 7 bases, in that order; junction bases with no gene match: 8. The CDR3 has 16 residues. The CDR3, as DNA: TGTGCCAGCAGTGAATGGGGACAGGGTCAGGGTGAAAAACTGTTTTTT. Its protein product is CASSEWGQGQGEKLFF.

This clonotype was counted ten times or more. This chain uses TRBV6-1 with TRBJ2-7, with 8 bases fitting TRBD1. The germline CDR1 and CDR2 sequences are MNHNS and SASEGT. The CDR3 covers 12 residues. V was clipped by 6 bases and J by 4 bases; unmatched bases: 2. CDR3 amino acids: CASRRQGYEQYF. CDR3 in DNA: TGTGCCAGCAGGAGACAGGGGTACGAGCAGTACTTC.

In regard to this clonotype: The CDR3 ends on some other residue instead of the conserved phenylalanine or tryptophan, so this is likely a read error. This sequence joins TRBV27 and TRBJ2-4; 7 nucleotides line up with TRBD1. Germline V gene lookup returns CDR1 MNHEY and CDR2 SMNVEV (reference sequence). This CDR3 contains 16 residues. J was trimmed by 1 base and V by 6 bases; bases with no gene match: 9. The CDR3 loop is CASSSDREKAKNIQYL. CDR3 sequence (DNA): TGTGCCAGCAGCTCAGACAGGGAAAAGGCCAAAAACATTCAGTACTTA.

The V call is TRBV28, the J call TRBJ1-2; a possible D gene is TRBD1 (6 bases). Germline V gene lookup returns CDR1 MDHEN and CDR2 SYDVKM. The CDR3 covers 13 residues. V was cut by 3 bases and J by 8 bases, with 13 bases left in between. The CDR3 loop is CASSLSGTIGYTF. The CDR3 DNA follows: TGTGCCAGCAGTTTGTCCGGGACAATCGGCTACACCTTC.

The chain carries TRBV27 and TRBJ2-7; D unresolved. Per germline, CDR1 MNHEY and CDR2 SMNVEV (reference sequence). V lost 8 bases, J lost 2 bases, and 13 bases lay in between. The CDR3 is made up of 13 amino acids. The CDR3 loop is CASSQIYAYEQYF. The CDR3, as DNA: TGTGCCAGCTCGCAAATTTACGCCTACGAGCAGTACTTC.

The genes are TRBV12-3 or TRBV12-4 and TRBJ1-2; D unresolved. V was cut by 5 bases and J by 5 bases, with 18 bases left in between. There are 15 residues in the CDR3. CDR3 region: CASSASYRIGYGYTF. CDR3 nucleotides: TGTGCCAGCAGTGCTTCCTACAGAATTGGGTATGGCTACACCTTC.

J is TRBJ1-2 and V is TRBV25-1; D is uncertain. Deletions cut 4 bases from V and 3 bases from J, with 9 bases between. This CDR3 comprises 13 residues. Germline V gene lookup returns CDR1 MGHDK and CDR2 SYGVNS. The CDR3 DNA reads TGTGCCAGCAGTGGAGGGCTGTACTATGGCTACACCTTC. It is translated as CASSGGLYYGYTF.

This chain uses TRBV5-1 with TRBJ2-3; D is perhaps TRBD1 or TRBD2 (5 bases each). Germline V gives CDR1 SGHRS, CDR2 YFSETQ. The CDR3 runs to 15 residues. V lost 1 base, J lost 6 bases, and 15 bases lay in between. DNA of the CDR3: TGCGCCAGCAGCTTGTTCTCAGGGAGCATGGATACGCAGTATTTT. Its translation: CASSLFSGSMDTQYF.

This chain connects TRBV6-2 or TRBV6-3 to TRBJ1-5, with a possible D match to TRBD1 (5 bases). This CDR3 spans 15 amino acids. Germline V gives CDR1 MNHEY, CDR2 SVGEGT. Trimming left V 6 bases short and J 2 bases short, with 14 bases between. The CDR3 here is CASRPRDGRNQPQHF. Written as DNA, the CDR3 is TGTGCCAGCAGGCCTCGGGACGGACGCAATCAGCCCCAGCATTTT.